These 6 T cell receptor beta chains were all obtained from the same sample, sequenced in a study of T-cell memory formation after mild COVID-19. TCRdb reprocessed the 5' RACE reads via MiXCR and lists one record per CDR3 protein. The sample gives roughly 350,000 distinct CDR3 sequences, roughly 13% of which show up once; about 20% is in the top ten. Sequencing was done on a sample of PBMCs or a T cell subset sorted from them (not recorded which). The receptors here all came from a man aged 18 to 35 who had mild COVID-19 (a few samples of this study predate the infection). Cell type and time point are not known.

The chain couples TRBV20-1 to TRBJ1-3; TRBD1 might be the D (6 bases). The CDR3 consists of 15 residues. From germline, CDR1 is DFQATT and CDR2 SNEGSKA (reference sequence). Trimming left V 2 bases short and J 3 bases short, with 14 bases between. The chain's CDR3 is CSARKTGGDGNTIYF. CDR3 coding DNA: TGCAGTGCTAGAAAGACGGGGGGCGATGGAAACACCATATATTTT.

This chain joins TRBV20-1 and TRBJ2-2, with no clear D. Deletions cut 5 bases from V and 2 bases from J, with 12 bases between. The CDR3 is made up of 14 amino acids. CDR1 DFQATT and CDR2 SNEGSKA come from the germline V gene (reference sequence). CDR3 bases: TGCAGTGCTGGACCGGGCCGTAACACCGGGGAGCTGTTTTTT. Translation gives CSAGPGRNTGELFF.

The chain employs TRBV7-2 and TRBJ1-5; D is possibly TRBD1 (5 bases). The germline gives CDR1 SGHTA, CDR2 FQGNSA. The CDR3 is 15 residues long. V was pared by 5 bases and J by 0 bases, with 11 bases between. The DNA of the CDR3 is TGTGCCAGCAGCCCAGTGGGGGTTAGCAATCAGCCCCAGCATTTT. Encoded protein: CASSPVGVSNQPQHF.

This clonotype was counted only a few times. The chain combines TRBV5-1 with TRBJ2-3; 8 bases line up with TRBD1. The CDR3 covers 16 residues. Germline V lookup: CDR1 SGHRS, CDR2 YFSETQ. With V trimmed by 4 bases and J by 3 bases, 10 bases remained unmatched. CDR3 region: CASSPQGAGTTDTQYF. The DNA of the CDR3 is TGCGCCAGCAGCCCCCAGGGGGCAGGGACGACAGATACGCAGTATTTT.

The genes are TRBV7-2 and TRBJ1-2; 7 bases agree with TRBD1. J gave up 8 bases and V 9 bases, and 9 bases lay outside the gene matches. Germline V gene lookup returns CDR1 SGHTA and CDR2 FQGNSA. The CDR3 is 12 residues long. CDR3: CASGDSRKGYTF. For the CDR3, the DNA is TGTGCCAGTGGGGACAGTCGTAAAGGCTACACCTTC.

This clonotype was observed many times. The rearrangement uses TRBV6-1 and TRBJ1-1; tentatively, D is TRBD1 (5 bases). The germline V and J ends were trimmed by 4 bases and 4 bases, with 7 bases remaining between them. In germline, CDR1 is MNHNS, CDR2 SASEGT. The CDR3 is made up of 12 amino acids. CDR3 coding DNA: TGTGCCAGCAGTGGGGGGGGCACTGAAGCTTTCTTT. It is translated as CASSGGGTEAFF.